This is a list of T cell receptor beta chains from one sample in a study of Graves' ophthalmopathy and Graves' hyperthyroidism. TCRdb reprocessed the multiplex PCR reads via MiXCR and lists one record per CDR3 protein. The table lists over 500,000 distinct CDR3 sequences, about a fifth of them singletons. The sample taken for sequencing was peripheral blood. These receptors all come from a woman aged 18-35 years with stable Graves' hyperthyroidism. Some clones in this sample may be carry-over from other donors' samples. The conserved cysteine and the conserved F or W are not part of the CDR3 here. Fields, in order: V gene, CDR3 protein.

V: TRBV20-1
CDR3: SANPGQGYQETQY

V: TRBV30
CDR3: AWCVAPGELF

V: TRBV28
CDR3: ARGQVGGYSNQPQH

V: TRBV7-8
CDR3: ASSGLSGNQPQH

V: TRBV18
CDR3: ASSPQGANYGYT

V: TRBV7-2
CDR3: ASSPSTGFTYEQY

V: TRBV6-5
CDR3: ASSYSSFGELF

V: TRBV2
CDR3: ASSGGVNMRMNTEAF

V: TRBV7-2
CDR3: ASSPWGRDTQY

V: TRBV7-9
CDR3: ASSLSRQGVYEQY

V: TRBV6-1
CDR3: ASSKTGKGNQPQH

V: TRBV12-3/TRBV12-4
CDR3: ASSFAAGEQY

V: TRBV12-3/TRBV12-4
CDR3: ASSLVQPGGTGELF

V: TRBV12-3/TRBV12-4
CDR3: ASRGHGGTEAF

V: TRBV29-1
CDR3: SVPSTLAKISGSYEQY

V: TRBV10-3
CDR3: AIKESWDSYEQY

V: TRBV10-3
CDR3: AIKGVETEAF

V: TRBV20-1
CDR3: SARGGPRNTEAF

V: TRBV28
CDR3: ASRQQTGLAKTQY

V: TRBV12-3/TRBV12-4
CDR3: ASSLAENYGYT

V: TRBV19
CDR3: ASSIAGIDSNQPQH

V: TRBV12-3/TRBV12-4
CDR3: ASNRQGGVTEAF

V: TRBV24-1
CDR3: ATSDLLDSQETQY

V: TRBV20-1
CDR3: SASPGDTEAF

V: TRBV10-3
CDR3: AITPGRDTEAF

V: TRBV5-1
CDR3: ASSQGLAATPGSETQY